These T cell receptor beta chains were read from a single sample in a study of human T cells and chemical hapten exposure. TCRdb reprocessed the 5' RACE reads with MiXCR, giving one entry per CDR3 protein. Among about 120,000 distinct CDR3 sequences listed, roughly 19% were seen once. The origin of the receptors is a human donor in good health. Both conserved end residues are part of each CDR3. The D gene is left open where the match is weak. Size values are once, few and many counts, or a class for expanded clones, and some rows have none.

CDR3 DNA: TGTGCCAGCAGCGACAGTAGCGGGAGAGGAAAAAATGAGCAGTTCTTC
CDR3 protein: CASSDSSGRGKNEQFF
clone size: .
D gene: TRBD2
V gene: TRBV3-1
J gene: TRBJ2-1

CDR3 DNA: TGTGCCAGCAGCTCCCTGACAGGGACGGGGGAGCAGTACTTC
CDR3 protein: CASSSLTGTGEQYF
clone size: once
D gene: TRBD1
V gene: TRBV11-2
J gene: TRBJ2-7

CDR3 DNA: TGTGCCAGCAGTGTGGGGGTGGTGGGGCCGACTGAAGCTTTCTTT
CDR3 protein: CASSVGVVGPTEAFF
clone size: .
D gene: .
V gene: TRBV6-1
J gene: TRBJ1-1

CDR3 DNA: TGTGCCAGCAGTTTAATAAGGGGATCCAATGAAAAACTGTTTTTT
CDR3 protein: CASSLIRGSNEKLFF
clone size: .
D gene: .
V gene: TRBV27
J gene: TRBJ1-4

CDR3 DNA: TGTGCCAGCAGTTATGGCGGCAGTCTGAACACTGAAGCTTTCTTT
CDR3 protein: CASSYGGSLNTEAFF
clone size: .
D gene: .
V gene: TRBV6-5
J gene: TRBJ1-1

CDR3 DNA: TGTGCCAGCAGCTTAGTCGGAGGCGCTAACTATGGCTACACCTTC
CDR3 protein: CASSLVGGANYGYTF
clone size: .
D gene: .
V gene: TRBV7-9
J gene: TRBJ1-2

CDR3 DNA: TGTGCCAGCACCAATAACAATGAGCAGTTCTTC
CDR3 protein: CASTNNNEQFF
clone size: .
D gene: .
V gene: TRBV4-2
J gene: TRBJ2-1

CDR3 DNA: TGCGCCAGCAGCTTGGCGGGATTCAGCTCCTACACCTTC
CDR3 protein: CASSLAGFSSYTF
clone size: few
D gene: .
V gene: TRBV5-1
J gene: TRBJ1-2

CDR3 DNA: TGCAGCGTTAAAATGGGGATGAACACTGAAGCTTTCTTT
CDR3 protein: CSVKMGMNTEAFF
clone size: .
D gene: .
V gene: TRBV29-1
J gene: TRBJ1-1

CDR3 DNA: TGCAGTGCTAGAGACAGGGCTGAAAAACTGTTTTTT
CDR3 protein: CSARDRAEKLFF
clone size: .
D gene: .
V gene: TRBV20-1
J gene: TRBJ1-4

CDR3 DNA: TGTGCCAGCAGCTTTCCGACTAGCCCCTCCTACAATGAGCAGTTCTTC
CDR3 protein: CASSFPTSPSYNEQFF
clone size: .
D gene: TRBD2
V gene: TRBV11-2
J gene: TRBJ2-1

CDR3 DNA: TGTGCCAGCACCTCCTCCCGGGACTCTCCCTACGAGCAGTACTTC
CDR3 protein: CASTSSRDSPYEQYF
clone size: few
D gene: .
V gene: TRBV3-1
J gene: TRBJ2-7

CDR3 DNA: TGTGCCAGCAGCCCAGGTTGGGCCTCTGGGGCCAACGTCCTGACTTTC
CDR3 protein: CASSPGWASGANVLTF
clone size: few
D gene: .
V gene: TRBV25-1
J gene: TRBJ2-6

CDR3 DNA: TGTGCCAGCACCTTATTAGCGGGGGGTACGCAGTATTTT
CDR3 protein: CASTLLAGGTQYF
clone size: .
D gene: TRBD2
V gene: TRBV12-3/TRBV12-4
J gene: TRBJ2-3

CDR3 DNA: TGTGCCAGCAGCCGACTTGACACCGGGGAGCTGTTTTTT
CDR3 protein: CASSRLDTGELFF
clone size: few
D gene: .
V gene: TRBV3-1
J gene: TRBJ2-2

CDR3 DNA: TGTGCCTGGAGAAAAGCAGGCTACACCTTC
CDR3 protein: CAWRKAGYTF
clone size: few
D gene: .
V gene: TRBV30
J gene: TRBJ1-2

CDR3 DNA: TGTGCCAGCACCGGACAGGGCGGTTACGAGCAGTACTTC
CDR3 protein: CASTGQGGYEQYF
clone size: few
D gene: TRBD1
V gene: TRBV6-6
J gene: TRBJ2-7

CDR3 DNA: TGCGCCAGCAGCCTAGGACTAGCCTCCTACGAGCAGTACTTC
CDR3 protein: CASSLGLASYEQYF
clone size: few
D gene: TRBD2
V gene: TRBV4-1
J gene: TRBJ2-7

CDR3 DNA: TGTGCCAGCAGTTACCCAGGTCAGCCCCAGCATTTT
CDR3 protein: CASSYPGQPQHF
clone size: .
D gene: .
V gene: TRBV6-2/TRBV6-3
J gene: TRBJ1-5

CDR3 DNA: TGTGCCAGCAGTCCCCTCCGGGGGCAGTACTTC
CDR3 protein: CASSPLRGQYF
clone size: few
D gene: .
V gene: TRBV28
J gene: TRBJ2-7

CDR3 DNA: TGTGCCAGCAGTTTAAGGGGACAGGCCCACGAGCAGTACTTC
CDR3 protein: CASSLRGQAHEQYF
clone size: few
D gene: TRBD1
V gene: TRBV28
J gene: TRBJ2-7

CDR3 DNA: TGTGCCAGTAGGGAGTTTAGCAATCAGCCCCAGCATTTT
CDR3 protein: CASREFSNQPQHF
clone size: few
D gene: .
V gene: TRBV19
J gene: TRBJ1-5

CDR3 DNA: TGTGCCAGCAGTCCTTTCGGCACAGATACGCAGTATTTT
CDR3 protein: CASSPFGTDTQYF
clone size: .
D gene: .
V gene: TRBV28
J gene: TRBJ2-3

CDR3 DNA: TGTGCCAGCAGTTACCCGAGGAGACTAGCGGAGAGGGGGACCCAGTACTTC
CDR3 protein: CASSYPRRLAERGTQYF
clone size: few
D gene: TRBD2
V gene: TRBV6-5
J gene: TRBJ2-5

CDR3 DNA: TGCGCCAGCAGCCAAGCCGTCGGGGGTAGCAATCAGCCCCAGCATTTT
CDR3 protein: CASSQAVGGSNQPQHF
clone size: few
D gene: .
V gene: TRBV4-1
J gene: TRBJ1-5

CDR3 DNA: TGTGCCAGCAGCGTAGCTCAGGGCAGCAGCTCCTATAATTCACCCCTCCACTTT
CDR3 protein: CASSVAQGSSSYNSPLHF
clone size: few
D gene: .
V gene: TRBV9
J gene: TRBJ1-6

CDR3 DNA: TGTGCCAGCAGCGCGAGCGGGAGGACCTACGAGCAGTACTTC
CDR3 protein: CASSASGRTYEQYF
clone size: .
D gene: TRBD2
V gene: TRBV9
J gene: TRBJ2-7

CDR3 DNA: TGCAGCGTTGTCGAGGCAGATACGCAGTATTTT
CDR3 protein: CSVVEADTQYF
clone size: few
D gene: .
V gene: TRBV29-1
J gene: TRBJ2-3

CDR3 DNA: TGCGCCAGCAGCCCGCGGGCCTCTCTCCAACTAGATACGCAGTATTTT
CDR3 protein: CASSPRASLQLDTQYF
clone size: .
D gene: .
V gene: TRBV5-1
J gene: TRBJ2-3

CDR3 DNA: TGTGCCAGCAGTTTACTAAAACAGACCACTAGCACAGATACGCAGTATTTT
CDR3 protein: CASSLLKQTTSTDTQYF
clone size: .
D gene: .
V gene: TRBV6-6
J gene: TRBJ2-3

CDR3 DNA: TGTGCCAGCAGCCGTAGGACTAGCGGAGGTCCCTACGAGCAGTACTTC
CDR3 protein: CASSRRTSGGPYEQYF
clone size: .
D gene: TRBD2
V gene: TRBV11-2
J gene: TRBJ2-7

CDR3 DNA: TGTGCCAGCAGTTTTATATCGTGGGGTCAACAGGGGCCCTACGAGCAGTACTTC
CDR3 protein: CASSFISWGQQGPYEQYF
clone size: .
D gene: TRBD1
V gene: TRBV12-3/TRBV12-4
J gene: TRBJ2-7

CDR3 DNA: TGTGCCAGCAGTTTAGAGGCCGGACGATCCTACGAGCAGTACTTC
CDR3 protein: CASSLEAGRSYEQYF
clone size: few
D gene: .
V gene: TRBV27
J gene: TRBJ2-7